This T cell receptor beta chain is from a study of T cell responses to AZD1222 COVID-19 vaccine. Clones were read by immunoSEQ multiplex PCR, and TCRdb kept only the in-frame ones, dropping some. The sample has 100,000 to 150,000 clones, approximately 91% seen once. Study conclusions and caveats: Reports say nearly half of spike-specific TCRs go after unmutated variant regions. Repertoires were collected only later (after the peak T cell response had occurred). Baseline antibody screening turned up just six or seven seropositive AZD1222 recipients. Donors were chiefly white British, with a greater number of females, and clonal diversity was perhaps underestimated.

The CDR3 loop spans 16 amino acids. Deletions cut 0 bases from V and 1 base from J, with 14 bases between. Per the germline V gene, CDR1 is SGHRS and CDR2 is YFSETQ. Regarding this clone: Its antigen is as yet unknown.

This chain links TRBV5-1 with TRBJ2-7; D unclear. Source: peripheral blood, taken 28 days after the second AZD1222 dose. This clonotype originated in an adult who received the AZD1222 COVID-19 vaccine. Written as DNA, the CDR3 is TGCGCCAGCAGCTTGGACGCCCGACACCCTTCCTACGAGCAGTACTTC. Protein product: CASSLDARHPSYEQYF. The full variable domain, with the rest looked up from reference TRBV5-1 and TRBJ2-7, is KAGVTQTPRYLIKTRGQQVTLSCSPISGHRSVSWYQQTPGQGLQFLFEYFSETQRNKGNFPGRFSGRQFSNSRSEMNVSTLELGDSALYLCASSLDARHPSYEQYFGPGTRLTVT.